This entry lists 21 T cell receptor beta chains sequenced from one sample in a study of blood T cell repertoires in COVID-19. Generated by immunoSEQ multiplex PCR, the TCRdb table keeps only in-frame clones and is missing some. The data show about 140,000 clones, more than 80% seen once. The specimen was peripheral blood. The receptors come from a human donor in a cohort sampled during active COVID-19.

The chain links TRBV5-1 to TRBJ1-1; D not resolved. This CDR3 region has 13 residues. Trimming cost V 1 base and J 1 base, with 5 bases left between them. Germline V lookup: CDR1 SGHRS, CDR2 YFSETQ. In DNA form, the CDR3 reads TGCGCCAGCAGCTTGACCGGGAACACTGAAGCTTTCTTT. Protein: CASSLTGNTEAFF. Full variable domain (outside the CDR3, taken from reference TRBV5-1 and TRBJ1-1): KAGVTQTPRYLIKTRGQQVTLSCSPISGHRSVSWYQQTPGQGLQFLFEYFSETQRNKGNFPGRFSGRQFSNSRSEMNVSTLELGDSALYLCASSLTGNTEAFFGQGTRLTVV.

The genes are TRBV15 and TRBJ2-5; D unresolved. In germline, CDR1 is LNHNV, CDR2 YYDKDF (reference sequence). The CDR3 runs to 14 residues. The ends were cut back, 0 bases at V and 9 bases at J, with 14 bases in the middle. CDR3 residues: CATSRDPIFAPQYF. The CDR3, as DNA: TGTGCCACCAGCAGAGATCCCATTTTTGCGCCCCAGTACTTC.

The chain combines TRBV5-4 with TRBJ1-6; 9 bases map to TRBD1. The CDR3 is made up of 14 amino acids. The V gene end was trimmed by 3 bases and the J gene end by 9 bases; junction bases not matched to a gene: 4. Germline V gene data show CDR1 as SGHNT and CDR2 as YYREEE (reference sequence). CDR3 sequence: CASSSDRGTSPLHF. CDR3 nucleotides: TGTGCCAGCAGCTCGGACAGGGGAACTTCACCCCTCCACTTT.

The CDR3 sequence: CASSLSRGGPYGYTF. CDR3 sequence (DNA): TGTGCCAGCAGCCTATCAAGGGGGGGCCCTTATGGCTACACCTTC. The V gene is TRBV7-2, the J gene TRBJ1-2; a weak D match, TRBD1 (6 bases). The CDR3 runs to 15 residues. Per the germline V gene, CDR1 is SGHTA and CDR2 is FQGNSA. V was clipped by 5 bases and J by 5 bases, with 18 bases between them.

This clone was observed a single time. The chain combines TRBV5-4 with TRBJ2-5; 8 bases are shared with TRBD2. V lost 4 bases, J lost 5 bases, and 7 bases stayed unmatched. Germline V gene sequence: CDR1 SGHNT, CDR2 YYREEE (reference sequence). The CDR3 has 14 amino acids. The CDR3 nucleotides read TGTGCCAGCAGCAAAGGACTAGCAGTCGAGACCCAGTACTTC. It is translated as CASSKGLAVETQYF.

This chain's CDR3 is CASSVFDRGLGNTIYF. CDR3 DNA sequence: TGTGCCAGCAGCGTGTTCGACAGGGGGCTAGGAAACACCATATATTTT. The chain employs TRBV9 and TRBJ1-3; 10 nucleotides align to TRBD1. The CDR3 sequence is 16 residues long. CDR1 and CDR2 (germline): SGDLS, YYNGEE. Trimming took 2 bases from V and 4 from J; bases not matched to a gene: 6.

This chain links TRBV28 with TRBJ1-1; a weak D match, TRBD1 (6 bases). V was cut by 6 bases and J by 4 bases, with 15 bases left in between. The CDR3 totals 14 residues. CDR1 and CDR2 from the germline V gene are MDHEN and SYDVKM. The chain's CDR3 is CASRTRGFSTEAFF. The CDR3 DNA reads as TGTGCCAGCAGAACAAGGGGGTTTAGCACTGAAGCTTTCTTT.

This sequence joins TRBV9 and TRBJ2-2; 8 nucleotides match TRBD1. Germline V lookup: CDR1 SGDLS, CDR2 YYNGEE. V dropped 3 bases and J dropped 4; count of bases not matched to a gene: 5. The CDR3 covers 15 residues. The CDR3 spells CASSDQGASTGELFF. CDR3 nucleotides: TGTGCCAGCAGCGACCAGGGGGCAAGCACCGGGGAGCTGTTTTTT.

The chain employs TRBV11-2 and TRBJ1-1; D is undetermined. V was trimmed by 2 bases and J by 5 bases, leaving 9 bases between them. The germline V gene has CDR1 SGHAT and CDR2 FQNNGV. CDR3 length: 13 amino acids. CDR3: CASSLREGTEAFF. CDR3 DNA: TGTGCCAGCAGCTTAAGAGAGGGAACTGAAGCTTTCTTT.

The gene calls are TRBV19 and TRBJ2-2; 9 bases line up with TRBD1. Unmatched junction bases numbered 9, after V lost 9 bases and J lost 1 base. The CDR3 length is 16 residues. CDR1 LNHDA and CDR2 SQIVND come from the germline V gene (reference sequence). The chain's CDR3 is CASYNLGQGNTGELFF. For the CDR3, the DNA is TGTGCCAGCTATAACCTGGGACAGGGGAACACCGGGGAGCTGTTTTTT.

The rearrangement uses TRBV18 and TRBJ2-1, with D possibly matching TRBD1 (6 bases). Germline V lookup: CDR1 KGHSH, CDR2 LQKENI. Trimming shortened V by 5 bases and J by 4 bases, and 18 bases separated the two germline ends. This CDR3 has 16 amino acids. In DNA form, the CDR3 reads TGTGCCAGCTCAAAATATGACAGGATTTCATACAATGAGCAGTTCTTC. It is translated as CASSKYDRISYNEQFF.

CDR3 amino acids: CASRTSRGNTGELFF. CDR3 DNA: TGTGCCAGCAGAACCTCCAGGGGAAACACCGGGGAGCTGTTTTTT. The chain couples TRBV28 to TRBJ2-2; D may be TRBD1 (6 bases). This CDR3 region has 15 residues. Germline CDR1 reads MDHEN; CDR2 reads SYDVKM. V was cut by 6 bases and J by 2 bases, with 13 bases left in between.

DNA of the CDR3: TGTGCCAGCACCCGGGACAGGGTGAATTCACCCCTCCACTTT. Its translation: CASTRDRVNSPLHF. The J gene is TRBJ1-6, the V gene TRBV7-9; 9 bases are shared with TRBD1. The germline V gene encodes CDR1 SEHNR and CDR2 FQNEAQ (reference sequence). The CDR3 sequence is 14 residues long. With 7 bases clipped from V and 7 bases from J, the junction kept 5 bases outside the gene matches.

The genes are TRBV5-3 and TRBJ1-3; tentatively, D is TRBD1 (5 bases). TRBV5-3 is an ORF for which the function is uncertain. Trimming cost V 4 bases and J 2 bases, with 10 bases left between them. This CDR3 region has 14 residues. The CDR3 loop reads CARSHQGAGNTIYF. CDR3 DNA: TGTGCCAGAAGCCACCAAGGGGCTGGAAACACCATATATTTT.

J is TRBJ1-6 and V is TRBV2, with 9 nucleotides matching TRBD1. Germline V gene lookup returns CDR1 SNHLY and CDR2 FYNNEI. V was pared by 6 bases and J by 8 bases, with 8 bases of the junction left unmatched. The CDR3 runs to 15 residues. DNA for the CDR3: TGTGCCAGCAGGGCCGGACAGGGGTCCTATTCACCCCTCCACTTT. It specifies CASRAGQGSYSPLHF.

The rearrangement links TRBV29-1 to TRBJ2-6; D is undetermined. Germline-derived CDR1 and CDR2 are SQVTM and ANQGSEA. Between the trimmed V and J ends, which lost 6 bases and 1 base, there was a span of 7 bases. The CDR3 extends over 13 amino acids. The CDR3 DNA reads TGCAGCGTACAGATATCTGGGGCCAACGTCCTGACTTTC. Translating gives CSVQISGANVLTF. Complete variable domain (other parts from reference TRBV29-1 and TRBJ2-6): SAVISQKPSRDICQRGTSLTIQCQVDSQVTMMFWYRQQPGQSLTLIATANQGSEATYESGFVIDKFPISRPNLTFSTLTVSNMSPEDSSIYLCSVQISGANVLTFGAGSRLTVL.

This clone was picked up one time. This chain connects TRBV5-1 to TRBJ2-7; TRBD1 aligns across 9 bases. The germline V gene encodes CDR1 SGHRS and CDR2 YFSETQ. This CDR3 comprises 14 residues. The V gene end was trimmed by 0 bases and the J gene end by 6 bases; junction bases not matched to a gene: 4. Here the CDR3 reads CASSLGETGGEQYF. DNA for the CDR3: TGCGCCAGCAGCTTGGGTGAGACAGGGGGCGAGCAGTACTTC.

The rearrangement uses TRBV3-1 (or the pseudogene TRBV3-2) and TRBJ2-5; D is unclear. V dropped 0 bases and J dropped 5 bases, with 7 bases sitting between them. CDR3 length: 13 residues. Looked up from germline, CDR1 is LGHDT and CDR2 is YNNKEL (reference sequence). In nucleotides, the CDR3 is TGTGCCAGCAGCCAAGATTACTGGGAGACCCAGTACTTC. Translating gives CASSQDYWETQYF.

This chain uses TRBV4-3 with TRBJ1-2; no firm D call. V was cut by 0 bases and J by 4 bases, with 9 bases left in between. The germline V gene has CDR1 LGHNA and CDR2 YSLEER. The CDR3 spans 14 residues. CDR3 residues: CASSQEAGSYGYTF. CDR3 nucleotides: TGCGCCAGCAGCCAAGAAGCGGGGTCCTATGGCTACACCTTC.

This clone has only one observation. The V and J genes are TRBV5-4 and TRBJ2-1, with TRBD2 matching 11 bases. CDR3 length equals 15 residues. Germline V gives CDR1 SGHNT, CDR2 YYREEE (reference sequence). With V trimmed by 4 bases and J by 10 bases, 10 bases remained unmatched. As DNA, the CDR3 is TGTGCCAGCAGCCCCCCGACTAGCGGGGCTCGCGAGCAGTTCTTC. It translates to CASSPPTSGAREQFF.

In nucleotides, the CDR3 is TGTGCCAGCAGCTTGGGGGGGGGCAATCAGCCCCAGCATTTT. This gives the protein CASSLGGGNQPQHF. V is TRBV13 and J is TRBJ1-5; possible D gene TRBD1, 5 bases. CDR1 is PRHDT, CDR2 FYEKMQ, per germline (reference sequence). The V gene lost 3 bases and the J gene lost 2 bases, with 8 bases spanning the gap. This CDR3 is 14 amino acids long.